This entry lists 25 T cell receptor beta chains sequenced from one sample in a study of identical twins. TCRdb recomputed calls from the 5' RACE reads with MiXCR, one row per CDR3 protein. Of roughly 700,000 distinct CDR3 sequences in the sample, around 8.3% were seen once. These data were likewise used in another study, on yellow fever vaccine responses in identical twins.

The sequencing sample was made of PBMCs. The receptors stem from a woman between 18 and 29 years old in good health.

This clonotype was detected many times. J is TRBJ2-1 and V is TRBV12-3 or TRBV12-4, with 8 bases fitting TRBD2. The CDR3 has 13 amino acids. J gave up 8 bases and V 5 bases, and 5 bases lay outside the gene matches. The CDR3 sequence is CASSVRGGDEQFF. CDR3 coding DNA: TGTGCCAGCAGTGTACGGGGGGGGGATGAGCAGTTCTTC.

V usage is TRBV20-1 and J usage is TRBJ2-1, with a weak D call TRBD2 (5 bases). This CDR3 spans 15 amino acids. V lost 0 bases to trimming and J lost 0 bases, with 9 bases between them. Germline V lookup: CDR1 DFQATT, CDR2 SNEGSKA (reference sequence). The CDR3 here is CSARDFGSSYNEQFF. The DNA of the CDR3 is TGCAGTGCTAGAGATTTTGGGAGCTCCTACAATGAGCAGTTCTTC.

V and J are TRBV12-3 or TRBV12-4 and TRBJ2-1; a possible D gene is TRBD2 (5 bases). This CDR3 has 14 amino acids. V lost 7 bases and J lost 6, with 16 bases in between. The CDR3 loop is CASNDGPRGNEQFF. The CDR3 DNA reads TGTGCCAGCAACGACGGACCCCGGGGCAATGAGCAGTTCTTC.

The chain couples TRBV20-1 to TRBJ2-5; no clear D. The CDR3 has 12 residues. V lost 2 bases, J lost 4 bases, and 8 bases lay in between. Germline-derived CDR1 and CDR2 are DFQATT and SNEGSKA (reference sequence). This chain's CDR3 is CSARYPGETQYF. CDR3 sequence (DNA): TGCAGTGCTAGATATCCGGGAGAGACCCAGTACTTC.

In its sample, this clonotype was seen many times. V usage is TRBV6-6 and J usage is TRBJ2-2; D is uncertain. CDR1 is MNHNY and CDR2 is SVGAGI in the germline V gene (reference sequence). V was trimmed by 5 bases and J by 6 bases, leaving 7 bases between them. The CDR3 spans 12 residues. The CDR3 sequence is CASSRTPGELFF. CDR3 coding DNA: TGTGCCAGCAGTCGGACCCCCGGGGAGCTGTTTTTT.

The chain uses TRBV5-1 and TRBJ2-1, with a weak D call TRBD2 (6 bases). Trimming took 3 bases from V and 6 from J, leaving 16 bases between them. CDR3 length: 15 residues. Germline values: CDR1 SGHRS, CDR2 YFSETQ. Here the CDR3 DNA reads TGCGCCAGCAGCTATACTAGCCTCTCGGGCAATGAGCAGTTCTTC. It codes for CASSYTSLSGNEQFF.

This clonotype was counted a few times. The gene calls are TRBV12-3 or TRBV12-4 and TRBJ1-6, with D possibly matching TRBD1 (5 bases). Trimming left V 1 base short and J 13 bases short, with 14 bases between. This CDR3 comprises 14 residues. CDR3 amino acids: CASSLGGVPDPLHF. The DNA of the CDR3 is TGTGCCAGCAGTTTAGGAGGGGTGCCCGACCCCCTCCACTTT.

This clonotype has just one count. An end of the junction does not agree with germline; a read error may underlie this. The chain is built from TRBV20-1 and TRBJ2-1; perhaps TRBD2 as D (6 bases). This CDR3 contains 15 residues. Germline V gene data show CDR1 as DFQATT and CDR2 as SNEGSKA (reference sequence). The CDR3 protein is CSVPLGGSSYNGQFF. CDR3 DNA: TGCAGTGTTCCCCTCGGGGGTAGCTCCTACAATGGGCAGTTCTTC.

This clonotype was seen only a few times. The chain employs TRBV30 and TRBJ2-5, with D possibly matching TRBD2 (6 bases). The CDR3 extends over 14 amino acids. Trimming left V 1 base short and J 3 bases short, with 12 bases between. Per the germline V gene, CDR1 is GTSNPN and CDR2 is SVGIG (reference sequence). The CDR3 is CAWSGGRGKETQYF. The CDR3 bases are TGTGCCTGGAGTGGGGGTCGGGGGAAAGAGACCCAGTACTTC.

Comments on this clonotype: At one end the junction does not follow the germline gene, possibly because of a read error. V gene TRBV10-3 combines with J gene TRBJ2-3; 7 bases agree with TRBD2. CDR1 and CDR2 from the germline V gene are ENHRY and SYGVKD. This CDR3 has 13 residues. CDR3 region: CAITERDPDTQYF. In nucleotides, the CDR3 is TGTGCCATCACTGAGCGGGACCCAGATACGCAGTATTTT.

The chain couples TRBV5-1 to TRBJ2-3, with TRBD1 matching over 7 bases. The germline V gene has CDR1 SGHRS and CDR2 YFSETQ. The CDR3 is made up of 19 amino acids. The junction had 16 bases not matched to a gene; V was cut back by 2 bases and J by 1 base. In DNA, the CDR3 is TGCGCCAGCAGCTTAGGGGGCTCACTGCGCGTGCTTGGCACAGATACGCAGTATTTT. Translating it yields CASSLGGSLRVLGTDTQYF.

The chain links TRBV27 to TRBJ2-7; D is perhaps TRBD2 (6 bases). CDR1 and CDR2 from the germline V gene are MNHEY and SMNVEV (reference sequence). The V gene lost 2 bases and the J gene lost 6 bases, with 14 bases spanning the gap. This CDR3 comprises 14 residues. Here the CDR3 reads CASSLRDSPGEQYF. In nucleotides, the CDR3 is TGTGCCAGCAGTTTAAGGGACTCCCCCGGCGAGCAGTACTTC.

In its sample, this clonotype was seen many times. The chain carries TRBV7-2 and TRBJ2-2; weak D call: TRBD1 (5 bases). V was cut by 1 base and J by 0 bases, with 6 bases left in between. This CDR3 comprises 15 residues. From germline, CDR1 is SGHTA and CDR2 FQGNSA. The DNA for the CDR3 is TGTGCCAGCAGCTTAGGGGGCACGAACACCGGGGAGCTGTTTTTT. Translation gives CASSLGGTNTGELFF. Together with reference TRBV7-2 and TRBJ2-2, the CDR3 gives the full variable domain: GAGVSQSPSNKVTEKGKDVELRCDPISGHTALYWYRQSLGQGLEFLIYFQGNSAPDKSGLPSDRFSAERTGGSVSTLTIQRTQQEDSAVYLCASSLGGTNTGELFFGEGSRLTVL.

The CDR3 region has the DNA TGCAGCGTAGCCACTGATTCCTACAATGAGCAGTTCTTC. This encodes CSVATDSYNEQFF. The chain combines TRBV29-1 with TRBJ2-1; D is undetermined. The CDR3 sequence is 13 residues long. Trimming left V 6 bases short and J 1 base short, with 10 bases between. Looked up from germline, CDR1 is SQVTM and CDR2 is ANQGSEA.

The CDR3 DNA is TGTGCCAGCAGCCGGACTAGCGGAGCTAATGGGGAGCAGTTCTTC. Translating gives CASSRTSGANGEQFF. The chain joins TRBV12-3 or TRBV12-4 to TRBJ2-1; TRBD2 agrees at 10 bases. The CDR3 length is 15 residues. V was pared by 6 bases and J by 10 bases, with 12 bases of the junction left unmatched.

The chain's CDR3 is CASSLEGVNTGELFF. As DNA, the CDR3 is TGTGCCAGCAGCTTAGAAGGGGTTAACACCGGGGAGCTGTTTTTT. The chain uses TRBV11-2 and TRBJ2-2, with a possible D match to TRBD1 (5 bases). CDR3 length equals 15 residues. The germline V gene has CDR1 SGHAT and CDR2 FQNNGV. V dropped 0 bases and J dropped 2 bases, with 7 bases sitting between them.

V gene TRBV7-9 combines with J gene TRBJ2-1; D remains unclear. Trimming took 6 bases from V and 6 from J, leaving 9 bases between them. Germline V gives CDR1 SEHNR, CDR2 FQNEAQ (reference sequence). The CDR3 loop spans 12 amino acids. The CDR3 coding sequence is TGTGCCAGCAGGAGCGAGCGCAATGAGCAGTTCTTC. It translates to CASRSERNEQFF.

This clonotype appeared many times. The V call is TRBV3-1, the J call TRBJ2-3; 9 bases fit TRBD2. Germline trimming cut 4 bases from V and 2 bases from J; bases unmatched to any gene: 1. The V gene's germline CDR1 is LGHDT and CDR2 YNNKEL (reference sequence). This CDR3 is built from 14 residues. CDR3 in amino acids: CASSPSGTTDTQYF. CDR3 DNA sequence: TGTGCCAGCAGCCCTAGCGGGACCACAGATACGCAGTATTTT.

This clonotype appeared many times. The J gene is TRBJ2-1, the V gene TRBV5-1; D possibly corresponds to TRBD2 (5 bases). Deletions cut 3 bases from V and 7 bases from J, with 8 bases between. The CDR3 runs to 12 residues. Germline CDR1 is SGHRS and CDR2 is YFSETQ. The CDR3 DNA is TGCGCCAGCAGCTCCCCGGGGAATGAGCAGTTCTTC. Translated, it gives CASSSPGNEQFF. Full variable domain (missing parts from reference TRBV5-1 and TRBJ2-1): KAGVTQTPRYLIKTRGQQVTLSCSPISGHRSVSWYQQTPGQGLQFLFEYFSETQRNKGNFPGRFSGRQFSNSRSEMNVSTLELGDSALYLCASSSPGNEQFFGPGTRLTVL.

The V gene is TRBV6-5, the J gene TRBJ2-6, with a weak D call TRBD2 (6 bases). CDR1 MNHEY and CDR2 SVGAGI come from the germline V gene. CDR3 length equals 16 residues. V gave up 0 bases and J gave up 0 bases, with 6 bases separating them. CDR3 coding DNA: TGTGCCAGCAGTTACTCCGGGGGCTCTGGGGCCAACGTCCTGACTTTC. As protein: CASSYSGGSGANVLTF.

The rearrangement uses TRBV28 and TRBJ1-2, with D maybe TRBD1 (6 bases). V gave up 5 bases and J gave up 8 bases, with 15 bases separating them. The CDR3 runs 13 residues. Germline assignment: CDR1 MDHEN and CDR2 SYDVKM. The CDR3 DNA follows: TGTGCCAGCAGTCGAACAGGGTTTGACGGCTACACCTTC. Translating it yields CASSRTGFDGYTF.

This clonotype was counted at least ten times. The rearrangement uses TRBV6-1 and TRBJ2-1; D is unclear. Trimming pared 6 bases from V and 0 bases from J, leaving 15 bases between. The CDR3 spans 16 residues. The germline V gene encodes CDR1 MNHNS and CDR2 SASEGT. The CDR3 sequence: CASSVAGGSSYNEQFF. In nucleotides, the CDR3 is TGTGCCAGCAGCGTAGCAGGCGGTAGCTCCTACAATGAGCAGTTCTTC.

This clonotype came up many times. The chain links TRBV25-1 to TRBJ2-5, with 10 bases matching TRBD1. CDR1 and CDR2 (germline): MGHDK, SYGVNS. The CDR3 has 15 amino acids. Unmatched junction bases numbered 5, after V lost 4 bases and J lost 3 bases. For the CDR3, the DNA is TGTGCCAGCAGTGCCAGGACAGGGGGAAAAGAGACCCAGTACTTC. This translates into CASSARTGGKETQYF.

This chain connects TRBV6-4 to TRBJ2-7; TRBD2 matches at 7 bases. CDR3 size: 15 residues. Germline V CDR1 and CDR2: MRHNA, SNTAGT. The V segment lost 4 bases and the J segment 2 bases; nucleotides outside the gene matches: 8. DNA for the CDR3: TGTGCCAGCAGTGGCGGGGACTATCCCACCTACGAGCAGTACTTC. Translating it yields CASSGGDYPTYEQYF.

The table lists this clonotype with many counts. The V call is TRBV7-2, the J call TRBJ2-2, with D possibly matching TRBD2 (5 bases). The CDR3 runs 16 residues. V was pared by 2 bases and J by 2 bases, with 12 bases between. The germline V gene has CDR1 SGHTA and CDR2 FQGNSA. CDR3 bases: TGTGCCAGCAGCTTACTTTTTCCGGGAAACACCGGGGAGCTGTTTTTT. It encodes CASSLLFPGNTGELFF. Full variable domain (missing parts from reference TRBV7-2 and TRBJ2-2): GAGVSQSPSNKVTEKGKDVELRCDPISGHTALYWYRQSLGQGLEFLIYFQGNSAPDKSGLPSDRFSAERTGGSVSTLTIQRTQQEDSAVYLCASSLLFPGNTGELFFGEGSRLTVL.